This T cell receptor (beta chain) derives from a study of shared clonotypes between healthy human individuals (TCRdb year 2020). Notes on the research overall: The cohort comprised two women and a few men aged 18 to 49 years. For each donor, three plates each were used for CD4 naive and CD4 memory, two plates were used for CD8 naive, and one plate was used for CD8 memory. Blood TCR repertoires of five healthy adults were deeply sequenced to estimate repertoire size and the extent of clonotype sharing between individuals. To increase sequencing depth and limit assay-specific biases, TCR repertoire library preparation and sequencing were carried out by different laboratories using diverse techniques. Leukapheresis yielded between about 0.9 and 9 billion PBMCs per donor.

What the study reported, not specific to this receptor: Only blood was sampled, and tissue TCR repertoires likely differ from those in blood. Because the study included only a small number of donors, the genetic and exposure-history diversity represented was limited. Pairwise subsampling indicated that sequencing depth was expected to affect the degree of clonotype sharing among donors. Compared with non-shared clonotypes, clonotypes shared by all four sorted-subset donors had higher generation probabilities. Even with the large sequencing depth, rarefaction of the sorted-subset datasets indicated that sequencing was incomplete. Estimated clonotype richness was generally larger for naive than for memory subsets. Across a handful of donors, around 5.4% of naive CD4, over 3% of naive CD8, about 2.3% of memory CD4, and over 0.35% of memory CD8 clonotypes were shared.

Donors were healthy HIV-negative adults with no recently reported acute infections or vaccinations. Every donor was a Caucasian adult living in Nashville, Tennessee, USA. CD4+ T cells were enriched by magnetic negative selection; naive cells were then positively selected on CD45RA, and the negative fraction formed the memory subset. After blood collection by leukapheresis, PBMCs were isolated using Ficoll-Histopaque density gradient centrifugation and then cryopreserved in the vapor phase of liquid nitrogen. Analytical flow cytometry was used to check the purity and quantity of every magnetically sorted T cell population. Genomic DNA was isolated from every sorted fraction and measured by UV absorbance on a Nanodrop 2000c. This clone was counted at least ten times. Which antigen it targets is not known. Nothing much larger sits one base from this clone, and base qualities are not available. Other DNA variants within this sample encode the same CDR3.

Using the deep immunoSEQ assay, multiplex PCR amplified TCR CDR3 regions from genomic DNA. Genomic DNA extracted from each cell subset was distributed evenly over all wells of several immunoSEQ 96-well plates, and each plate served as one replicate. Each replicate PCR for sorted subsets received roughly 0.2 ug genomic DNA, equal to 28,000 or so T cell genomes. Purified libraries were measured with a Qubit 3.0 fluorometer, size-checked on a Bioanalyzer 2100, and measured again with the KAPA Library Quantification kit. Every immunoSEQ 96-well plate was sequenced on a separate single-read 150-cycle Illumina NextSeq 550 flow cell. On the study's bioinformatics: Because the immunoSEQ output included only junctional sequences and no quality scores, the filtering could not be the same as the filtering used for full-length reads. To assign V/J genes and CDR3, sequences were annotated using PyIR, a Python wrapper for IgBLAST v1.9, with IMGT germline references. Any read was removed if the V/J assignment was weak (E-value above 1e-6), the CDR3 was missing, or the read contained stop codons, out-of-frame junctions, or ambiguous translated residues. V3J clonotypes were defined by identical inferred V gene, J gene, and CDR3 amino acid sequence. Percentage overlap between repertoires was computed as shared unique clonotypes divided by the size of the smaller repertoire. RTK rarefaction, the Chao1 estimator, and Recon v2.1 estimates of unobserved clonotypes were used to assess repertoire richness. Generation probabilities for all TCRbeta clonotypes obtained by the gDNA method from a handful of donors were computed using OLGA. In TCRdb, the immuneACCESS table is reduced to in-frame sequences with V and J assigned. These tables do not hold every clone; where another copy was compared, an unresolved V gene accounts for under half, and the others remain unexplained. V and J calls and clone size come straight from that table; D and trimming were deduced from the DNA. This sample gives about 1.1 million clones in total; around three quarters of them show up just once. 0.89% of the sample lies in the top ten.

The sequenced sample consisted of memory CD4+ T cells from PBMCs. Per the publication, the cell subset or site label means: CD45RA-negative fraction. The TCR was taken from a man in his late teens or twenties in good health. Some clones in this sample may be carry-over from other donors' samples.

The CDR3 sequence is CASSLSGVNQETQYF. The DNA is TGCGCCAGCAGCTTGTCGGGGGTAAACCAAGAGACCCAGTACTTC. The chain was built from TRBV5-1 and TRBJ2-5; TRBD2 might be the D gene, on 6 matching bases. The germline V gene supplies CDR1 SGHRS and CDR2 YFSETQ. V lost 1 base and J lost 0 bases; the stretch between them is 10 bases long. The CDR3 contains 15 residues, cysteine and phenylalanine counted. Just the 45-base CDR3 DNA is kept, in frame starting at base 1.